These 26 T cell receptor beta chains were all obtained from the same sample, sequenced in a study of OX40 agonist ivuxolimab in advanced cancers. Using immunoSEQ multiplex PCR, the repertoire was profiled, and TCRdb retains in-frame clones only, with some absent. The table records about 82,000 clones, roughly 80% of them present only once. The sequences come from CD4+ or CD8+ T cells sorted from blood, collected in a trial of the OX40 agonist ivuxolimab. The origin of the receptors is an adult with an advanced solid tumor such as melanoma, head and neck, liver or kidney cancer.

The CDR3 DNA reads as TGTGCCAGCAGTGATTGGACATCCTCCTACGAGCAGTACTTC. Translating gives CASSDWTSSYEQYF. The rearrangement uses TRBV2 and TRBJ2-7; TRBD1 might be the D (5 bases). Per germline, CDR1 SNHLY and CDR2 FYNNEI. V shed 3 bases and J shed 0 bases, with 9 bases lying between them. This CDR3 is 14 amino acids long.

The chain carries TRBV7-9 and TRBJ1-2; D may be TRBD1 (5 bases). The length of the CDR3 is 16 residues. Germline V gene data show CDR1 as SEHNR and CDR2 as FQNEAQ (reference sequence). The germline V and J ends were trimmed by 0 bases and 4 bases, with 15 bases remaining between them. The CDR3 region is CASSLAPPTASYGYTF. As DNA, the CDR3 is TGTGCCAGCAGCTTAGCGCCACCGACAGCAAGCTATGGCTACACCTTC.

V gene TRBV6-4 combines with J gene TRBJ2-3, with unresolved D. There are 14 residues in the CDR3. From germline, CDR1 is MRHNA and CDR2 SNTAGT. V lost 3 bases and J 0 bases, leaving 7 bases between the germline ends. CDR3 loop: CASSEQASTDTQYF. CDR3 in DNA: TGTGCCAGCAGTGAACAAGCTAGCACAGATACGCAGTATTTT.

This chain uses TRBV30 with TRBJ2-7, with 10 nucleotides matching TRBD1. The CDR3 spans 13 residues. The germline CDR1 and CDR2 sequences are GTSNPN and SVGIG (reference sequence). V shed 3 bases and J 3 bases; nucleotides not matched to a gene: 2. CDR3 region: CAWRGTGVYEQYF. Here the CDR3 DNA reads TGTGCCTGGAGGGGGACAGGGGTCTACGAGCAGTACTTC. Based on the CDR3 plus reference TRBV30 and TRBJ2-7, the full variable domain is SQTIHQWPATLVQPVGSPLSLECTVEGTSNPNLYWYRQAAGRGLQLLFYSVGIGQISSEVPQNLSASRPQDRQFILSSKKLLLSDSGFYLCAWRGTGVYEQYFGPGTRLTVT.

The chain recombines TRBV12-5 with TRBJ1-1; no definite D call. The CDR3 runs to 16 residues. V was shortened by 0 bases and J by 1 base, with 12 bases between the two germline ends. In germline, CDR1 is LGHNT, CDR2 FRNRAP. The CDR3: CASGLVLQKPNTEAFF. The CDR3 DNA follows: TGTGCTAGTGGTTTGGTCCTACAGAAACCGAACACTGAAGCTTTCTTT.

CDR3 DNA sequence: TGCGCCAGCAGCACGGGCCCGGTCGATGAGCAGTTCTTC. This gives the protein CASSTGPVDEQFF. The chain is built from TRBV5-1 and TRBJ2-1; D is unclear. The ends were cut back, 4 bases at V and 8 bases at J, with 13 bases in the middle. The V gene's germline CDR1 is SGHRS and CDR2 YFSETQ. The CDR3 runs 13 residues. The variable domain in full, completed from reference TRBV5-1 and TRBJ2-1, reads KAGVTQTPRYLIKTRGQQVTLSCSPISGHRSVSWYQQTPGQGLQFLFEYFSETQRNKGNFPGRFSGRQFSNSRSEMNVSTLELGDSALYLCASSTGPVDEQFFGPGTRLTVL.

The rearrangement links TRBV2 to TRBJ2-5; D might be TRBD1 (5 bases). This CDR3 spans 14 amino acids. Germline lookup yields CDR1 SNHLY and CDR2 FYNNEI. V was cut by 7 bases and J by 5 bases, with 17 bases left in between. The DNA for the CDR3 is TGTGCCAGCACAGACAGATTCCCCGGGGAGACCCAGTACTTC. It codes for CASTDRFPGETQYF.

This clone has only a few counts. This sequence joins TRBV9 and TRBJ1-2; 8 positions agree with TRBD1. CDR1 is SGDLS, CDR2 YYNGEE, per germline. CDR3 size: 15 residues. V shed 3 bases and J 4 bases; nucleotides not matched to a gene: 8. The CDR3: CASSGRQGKAYGYTF. CDR3 nucleotides: TGTGCCAGCAGCGGGAGACAGGGGAAGGCCTATGGCTACACCTTC. Together with reference TRBV9 and TRBJ1-2, the CDR3 gives the full variable domain: DSGVTQTPKHLITATGQRVTLRCSPRSGDLSVYWYQQSLDQGLQFLIQYYNGEERAKGNILERFSAQQFPDLHSELNLSSLELGDSALYFCASSGRQGKAYGYTFGSGTRLTVV.

The V gene is TRBV5-1, the J gene TRBJ2-5; tentative D call: TRBD2 (6 bases). V lost 0 bases and J 4 bases, leaving 10 bases between the germline ends. Germline V lookup: CDR1 SGHRS, CDR2 YFSETQ. The CDR3 is 14 residues long. As DNA, the CDR3 is TGCGCCAGCAGCTTGGGGACTAACTTAGAGACCCAGTACTTC. It is translated as CASSLGTNLETQYF.

The rearrangement joins TRBV4-3 to TRBJ2-7; tentatively, D is TRBD2 (5 bases). This CDR3 is built from 13 residues. Germline V CDR1 and CDR2: LGHNA, YSLEER. Between the trimmed V and J ends, which lost 3 bases and 3 bases, there was a span of 9 bases. CDR3 coding DNA: TGCGCCAGCAGCCAGGAGGACGGCTACGAGCAGTACTTC. It is translated as CASSQEDGYEQYF.

V gene TRBV7-2 combines with J gene TRBJ2-7, with D unresolved. The V end lost 2 bases, the J end lost 0 bases, and 11 bases lay between the germline ends. Germline-derived CDR1 and CDR2 are SGHTA and FQGNSA. The CDR3 runs to 15 residues. CDR3 in DNA: TGTGCCAGCAGCTTAATCTCCTCGAGCTCCTACGAGCAGTACTTC. As protein: CASSLISSSSYEQYF.

This rearrangement joins TRBV14 to TRBJ2-1, with TRBD1 matching over 8 bases. The CDR3 spans 16 residues. The germline V gene has CDR1 SGHDN and CDR2 FVKESK. V trimming: 7 bases; J trimming: 1 base; junction bases outside the gene matches: 9. The CDR3 nucleotides are TGTGCCAGCACCCCAACAGGGGGGTGGTCCTACAATGAGCAGTTCTTC. Amino acids: CASTPTGGWSYNEQFF.

V gene TRBV7-2 combines with J gene TRBJ2-2; weak D call: TRBD2 (6 bases). CDR1 SGHTA and CDR2 FQGNSA come from the germline V gene. CDR3 length equals 15 residues. V gave up 5 bases and J gave up 5 bases, with 15 bases separating them. CDR3 in DNA: TGTGCCAGCAGCCCTCGGAGGGGCCTGACCGGGGAGCTGTTTTTT. Protein sequence: CASSPRRGLTGELFF.

The table lists this clone with a count of one. The CDR3, as DNA: TGTGCCAGCAGCTTGGGCGGGACTAGCGGGTCCATAGAGCAGTACTTC. It is translated as CASSLGGTSGSIEQYF. The chain combines TRBV5-4 with TRBJ2-7, with TRBD2 matching over 12 bases. V was pared by 0 bases and J by 7 bases, with 8 bases of the junction left unmatched. The germline V gene has CDR1 SGHNT and CDR2 YYREEE (reference sequence). The CDR3 extends over 16 amino acids.

The chain joins TRBV7-2 to TRBJ1-2, with 11 bases lining up with TRBD1. V shed 5 bases and J 7 bases; nucleotides not matched to a gene: 6. The CDR3 length is 14 residues. Per germline, CDR1 SGHTA and CDR2 FQGNSA. The CDR3 DNA is TGTGCCAGCAGCGTGGACAGGGGGCAAGCTGGCTACACCTTC. It is translated as CASSVDRGQAGYTF.

This chain uses TRBV10-1 with TRBJ1-1; weak D call: TRBD1 (5 bases). CDR3 length equals 15 residues. V lost 5 bases, J lost 6 bases, and 19 bases lay in between. Germline CDR1 is WNHNN and CDR2 is SYGVQD (reference sequence). CDR3 coding DNA: TGCGCCAGCAGTCCGCGGGGATGTAGGGGACCTGAAGCTTTCTTT. Residues: CASSPRGCRGPEAFF.

This chain links TRBV7-2 with TRBJ2-5, with 7 positions matching TRBD2. CDR3 length equals 13 residues. Germline V CDR1 and CDR2: SGHTA, FQGNSA. J gave up 5 bases and V 3 bases, and 3 bases lay outside the gene matches. CDR3 loop: CASSFWGGETQYF. CDR3 sequence (DNA): TGTGCCAGCAGCTTCTGGGGAGGGGAGACCCAGTACTTC.

The chain links TRBV5-8 to TRBJ2-1, with 7 bases aligning to TRBD1. With V trimmed by 1 base and J by 0 bases, 1 base remained unmatched. The CDR3 is 15 amino acids. In germline, CDR1 is SGHTS, CDR2 YDEGEE. The CDR3 here is CASSLNRGSYNEQFF. Here the CDR3 DNA reads TGTGCCAGCAGCTTGAACAGGGGCTCCTACAATGAGCAGTTCTTC.

This clone was seen a single time. The CDR3 spells CASSLVTGGETQYF. CDR3 bases: TGTGCCAGCAGCTTGGTAACAGGGGGAGAGACCCAGTACTTC. V is TRBV5-8 and J is TRBJ2-5, with TRBD1 matching over 8 bases. Losses at the gene ends were 0 bases for V and 4 bases for J; bases not matched to a gene: 2. The CDR3 loop spans 14 amino acids. Germline V gene lookup returns CDR1 SGHTS and CDR2 YDEGEE.

The gene calls are TRBV5-1 and TRBJ2-7; TRBD1 aligns across 7 bases. V was pared by 4 bases and J by 1 base, with 11 bases of the junction left unmatched. CDR1 and CDR2 (germline): SGHRS, YFSETQ. The CDR3 contains 16 residues. CDR3 amino acids: CASSGEGQATSYEQYF. The CDR3 nucleotides are TGCGCCAGCAGCGGGGAAGGACAGGCGACATCCTACGAGCAGTACTTC.

V and J are TRBV4-3 and TRBJ2-1; 8 bases line up with TRBD2. CDR3 length: 17 residues. Trimming took 0 bases from V and 4 from J; bases not matched to a gene: 8. Germline-derived CDR1 and CDR2 are LGHNA and YSLEER. CDR3 amino acids: CASSQDPQRGPYNEQFF. CDR3 nucleotide sequence: TGCGCCAGCAGCCAAGATCCCCAGCGGGGGCCGTACAATGAGCAGTTCTTC.

V is TRBV21-1 and J is TRBJ1-2; TRBD1 reflects the table's D call only, with no check against the DNA. TRBV21-1 is labeled a pseudogene. The CDR3 spans 17 residues. CDR3 in amino acids: CASSKLPTGFHLDGYTF. The CDR3 DNA sequence: TGTGCCAGCAGCAAGCTTCCGACAGGGTTCCACTTGGATGGCTACACCTTC.

CDR3 in amino acids: CASSNGPYEQYF. In DNA form, the CDR3 reads TGTGCCAGCAGTAATGGCCCCTACGAGCAGTACTTC. The chain recombines TRBV6-5 with TRBJ2-7; D not certain. V was clipped by 5 bases and J by 2 bases, with 7 bases between them. The CDR3 loop spans 12 amino acids. The germline V gene has CDR1 MNHEY and CDR2 SVGAGI.

V usage is TRBV18 and J usage is TRBJ2-1; 10 nucleotides align to TRBD2. V lost 2 bases and J lost 12; bases outside the gene matches: 10. This CDR3 spans 15 amino acids. The V gene's germline CDR1 is KGHSH and CDR2 LQKENI. The CDR3 loop reads CASSPGERGGRGQFF. CDR3 sequence (DNA): TGTGCCAGCTCACCAGGAGAGCGGGGGGGCCGGGGGCAGTTCTTC. The whole variable domain, remainder taken from reference TRBV18 and TRBJ2-1, is NAGVMQNPRHLVRRRGQEARLRCSPMKGHSHVYWYRQLPEEGLKFMVYLQKENIIDESGMPKERFSAEFPKEGPSILRIQQVVRGDSAAYFCASSPGERGGRGQFFGPGTRLTVL.

J is TRBJ1-1 and V is TRBV19; D perhaps matches TRBD1 (5 bases). The V gene lost 5 bases and the J gene lost 4 bases, with 14 bases spanning the gap. Germline V gene lookup returns CDR1 LNHDA and CDR2 SQIVND (reference sequence). The CDR3 contains 14 residues. The chain's CDR3 is CASSVNGAVTEAFF. The DNA of the CDR3 is TGTGCCAGTAGTGTTAACGGGGCGGTCACTGAAGCTTTCTTT.

This clone is judged medium-sized. Other DNA sequences in this sample translate to the same CDR3. The V gene is TRBV7-9, the J gene TRBJ1-5, with TRBD1 as a possible D gene (6 bases). Germline CDR1 and CDR2: SEHNR and FQNEAQ (reference sequence). The CDR3 length is 16 residues. Between the trimmed V and J ends, which lost 0 bases and 2 bases, there was a span of 11 bases. Here the CDR3 DNA reads TGTGCCAGCAGCTTAGCTACAGGGACGGGCAATCAGCCCCAGCATTTT. Translation gives CASSLATGTGNQPQHF.